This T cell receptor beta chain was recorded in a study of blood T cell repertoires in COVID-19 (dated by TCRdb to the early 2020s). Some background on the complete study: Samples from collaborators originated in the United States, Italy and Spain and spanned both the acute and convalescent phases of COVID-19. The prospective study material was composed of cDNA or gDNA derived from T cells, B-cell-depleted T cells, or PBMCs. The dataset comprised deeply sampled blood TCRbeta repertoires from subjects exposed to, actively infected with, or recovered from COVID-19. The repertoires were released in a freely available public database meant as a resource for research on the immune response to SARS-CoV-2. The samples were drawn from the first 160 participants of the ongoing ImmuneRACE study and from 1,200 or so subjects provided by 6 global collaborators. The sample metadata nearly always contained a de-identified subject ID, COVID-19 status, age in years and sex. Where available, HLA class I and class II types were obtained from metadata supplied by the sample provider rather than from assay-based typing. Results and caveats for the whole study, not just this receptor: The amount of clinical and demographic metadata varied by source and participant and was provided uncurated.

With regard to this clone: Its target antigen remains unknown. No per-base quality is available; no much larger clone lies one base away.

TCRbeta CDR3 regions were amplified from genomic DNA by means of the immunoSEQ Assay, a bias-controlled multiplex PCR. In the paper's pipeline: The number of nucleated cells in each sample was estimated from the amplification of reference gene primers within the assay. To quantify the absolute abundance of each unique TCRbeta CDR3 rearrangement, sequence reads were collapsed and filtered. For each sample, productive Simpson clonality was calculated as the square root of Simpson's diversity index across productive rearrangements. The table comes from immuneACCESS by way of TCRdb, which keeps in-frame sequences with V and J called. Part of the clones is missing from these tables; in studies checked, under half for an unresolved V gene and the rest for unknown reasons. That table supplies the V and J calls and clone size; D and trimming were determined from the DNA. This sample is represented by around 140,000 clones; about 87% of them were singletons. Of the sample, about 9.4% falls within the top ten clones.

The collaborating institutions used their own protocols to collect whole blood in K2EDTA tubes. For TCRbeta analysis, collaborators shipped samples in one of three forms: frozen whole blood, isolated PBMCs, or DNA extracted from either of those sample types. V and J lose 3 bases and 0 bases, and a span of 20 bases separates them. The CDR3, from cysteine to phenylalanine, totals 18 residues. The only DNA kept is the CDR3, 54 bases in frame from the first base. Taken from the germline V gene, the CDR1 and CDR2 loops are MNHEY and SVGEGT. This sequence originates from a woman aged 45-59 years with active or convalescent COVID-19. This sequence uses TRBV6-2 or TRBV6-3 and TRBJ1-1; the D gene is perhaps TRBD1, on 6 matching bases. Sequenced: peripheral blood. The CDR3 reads CASSYVLRDKGMNTEAFF. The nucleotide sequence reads TGTGCCAGCAGTTATGTCCTTCGGGACAAAGGGATGAACACTGAAGCTTTCTTT.